This T cell receptor beta chain was sequenced in a study of blood T cells in healthy people across ages. Study results and limitations: Diversity estimates from one million T cells were considered underestimates. Donors of long life had a larger count of naive CD4+ cells and greater diversity than aged donors. There was a strong correlation between TCR beta diversity and naive T cell percentage.

CDR1 is SGHRS and CDR2 is YFSETQ in the germline V gene. There are 14 residues in the CDR3. With 9 bases removed from V and 0 bases from J, the gap between germline ends came to 15 bases. This clonotype was seen at least ten times. Its antigen remains unidentified. With a J-beta primer mix and a sample-barcoded 5' primer, a second PCR ran about 7 to 11 cycles. Sequencing of every sample gave 2.5 million or more CDR3-containing paired-end reads. TCRdb fed the 5' RACE reads into MiXCR, producing one record per CDR3 protein. The repertoire holds roughly 680,000 distinct CDR3 sequences, about 51% seen once, with approximately 12% in the top ten.

The chain couples TRBV5-1 to TRBJ1-1; no clear D gene. Sample: blood. This receptor was obtained from a woman of 80 years or more in good health. CDR3 loop: CATRTDSMNTEAFF. The DNA of the CDR3 is TGCGCCACAAGAACAGATTCCATGAACACTGAAGCTTTCTTT.